This TCR beta chain was retrieved from a study of T-cell reconstitution after alpha-beta-depleted transplantation in children. Points from the study as a whole: The study traced high day-60 TCRbeta diversity in some patients to surviving recipient T cells and thymic progenitors.

Construction of the TCRbeta library involved unique molecular identifiers. TCRdb used MiXCR to reprocess the PCR reads, holding one entry per CDR3 protein. Of just over 950,000 distinct CDR3 sequences in the sample, roughly 29% were seen once. The CDR3 spans 16 residues. Per germline, CDR1 SGHRS and CDR2 YFSETQ. Trimming shortened V by 4 bases and J by 6 bases, and 21 bases separated the two germline ends. Of note for this clonotype: Its specificity is not known.

This chain uses TRBV5-1 with TRBJ2-3; D is perhaps TRBD1 (6 bases). The material sequenced was PBMCs, mostly from graft donor cells, taken 360 days after TCRalphabeta/CD19-depleted stem cell transplant. The source of this sequence is a boy less than two years old who had a stem cell transplant for SCID, so the T cells may come from the graft donor. The CDR3 spells CASSASQIQGIDTQYF. CDR3 DNA: TGCGCCAGCAGCGCATCCCAGATACAGGGTATTGATACGCAGTATTTT.